A single T cell receptor beta chain is shown here with its context. Clones were read by immunoSEQ multiplex PCR, and TCRdb kept only the in-frame ones, dropping some. The sample shows approximately 70,000 clones, 90% of them seen only once. The CDR3 sequence is 11 residues long. This entry is derived from a study of cytotoxic CD8 clonotypes in ibrutinib-treated CLL. This clonotype was sampled from a human donor with chronic lymphocytic leukemia. The chain uses TRBV7-5 and TRBJ2-7; the table's D call TRBD1 went unverified against the DNA. TRBV7-5 is assigned pseudogene status. The source was PBMCs, collected after 12 months of ibrutinib treatment. CDR3 coding DNA: TGTGTCAGAAGCTTCACCTACGAGCAGTACTTC. Its translation is CVRSFTYEQYF.